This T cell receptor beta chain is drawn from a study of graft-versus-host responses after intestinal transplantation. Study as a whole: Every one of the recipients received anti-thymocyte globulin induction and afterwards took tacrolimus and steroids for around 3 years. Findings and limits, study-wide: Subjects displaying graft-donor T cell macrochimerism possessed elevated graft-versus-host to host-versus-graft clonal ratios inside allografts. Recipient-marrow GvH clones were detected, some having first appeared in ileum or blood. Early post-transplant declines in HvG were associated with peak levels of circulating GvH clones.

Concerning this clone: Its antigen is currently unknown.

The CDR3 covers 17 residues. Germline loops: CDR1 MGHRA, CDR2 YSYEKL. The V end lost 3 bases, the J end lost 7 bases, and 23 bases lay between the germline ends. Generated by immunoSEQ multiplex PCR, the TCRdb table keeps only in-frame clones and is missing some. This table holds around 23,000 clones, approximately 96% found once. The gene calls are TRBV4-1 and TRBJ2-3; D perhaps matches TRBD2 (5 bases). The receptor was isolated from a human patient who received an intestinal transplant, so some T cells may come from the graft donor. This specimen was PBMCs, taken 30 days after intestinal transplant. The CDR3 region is CASSQTTITASANTQYF. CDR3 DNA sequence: TGCGCCAGCAGCCAGACTACGATAACTGCTTCTGCAAATACGCAGTATTTT.